This T cell receptor beta chain was identified during a study of tumor and adjacent non-tumor tissue in lung cancer. Looking at the study overall: Each sample yielded approximately 4 million productive TCRbeta reads on average. Points from the study as a whole: In normal lung, the top 100 clones were significantly more dominant than in tumor. Significantly higher TCR diversity was found in tumor than normal lung.

With respect to this clonotype: Its antigen is unidentified.

This sample's RNA came from whole unsorted tissue. This non-tumor lung sample came from over 3 cm beyond the tumor edge. The CDR3 is made up of 16 amino acids. V dropped 7 bases and J dropped 0; count of bases not matched to a gene: 10. Germline loops: CDR1 MNHNY, CDR2 SVGAGI (reference sequence). TCRbeta libraries were built with three rounds of nested PCR, modified from ARM-PCR. TCRdb fed the multiplex PCR reads into MiXCR, producing one record per CDR3 protein. The data show 80,000 to 130,000 distinct CDR3 sequences, with 60% to 80% seen just once and about 19% held by the top ten. The chain uses TRBV6-6 and TRBJ2-7; TRBD1 matches at 9 bases. This clonotype was sampled from a man aged 30 to 45 with non-small cell lung cancer. The sample consisted of distant non-tumor lung tissue. CDR3 coding DNA: TGTGCCAGCACTTTAACCTGGGACAGGGACTCCTACGAGCAGTACTTC. Translation gives CASTLTWDRDSYEQYF.